Below, 22 T cell receptor beta chains from the same sample are listed, as sequenced in a study of blood T cell repertoires in COVID-19. Using immunoSEQ multiplex PCR, the repertoire was profiled, and TCRdb retains in-frame clones only, with some absent. The sample records 250,000 or so clones, about 83% being singletons. Specimen: peripheral blood. Source of these receptors: a human donor in a cohort sampled during active COVID-19.

The chain combines TRBV9 with TRBJ2-1; 10 bases align to TRBD2. The CDR3 covers 18 residues. Trimming cost V 0 bases and J 9 bases; bases outside gene matches: 15. Germline CDR1 reads SGDLS; CDR2 reads YYNGEE. The DNA of the CDR3 is TGTGCCAGCAGCGTAGCTAGCGGGAGAGGCGGTATTGTGAGTGAGCAGTTCTTC. Its protein product is CASSVASGRGGIVSEQFF.

The gene calls are TRBV3-1 (or the pseudogene TRBV3-2) and TRBJ2-7; D is perhaps TRBD1 (6 bases). Germline-derived CDR1 and CDR2 are LGHDT and YNNKEL (reference sequence). The CDR3 runs 13 residues. V lost 3 bases to trimming and J lost 6 bases, with 12 bases between them. The CDR3 loop is CASSQPGVGEQYF. As DNA, the CDR3 is TGTGCCAGCAGCCAGCCAGGGGTAGGCGAGCAGTACTTC.

The CDR3 nucleotides are TGTGCCTGGAAGGGACAGGGAGGGGAAAATTCACCCCTCCACTTT. This codes for CAWKGQGGENSPLHF. The chain joins TRBV30 to TRBJ1-6, with 9 bases fitting TRBD1. This CDR3 has 15 amino acids. J gave up 7 bases and V 4 bases, and 8 bases lay outside the gene matches. The germline V gene has CDR1 GTSNPN and CDR2 SVGIG (reference sequence).

The V call is TRBV6-5, the J call TRBJ2-5; TRBD1 matches 8 bases. Germline CDR1 reads MNHEY; CDR2 reads SVGAGI. This CDR3 comprises 15 residues. After removal of 7 bases from V and 5 bases from J, the junction contained 12 bases not matched to a gene. CDR3 sequence: CASTMGQAPAETQYF. The CDR3 DNA is TGTGCCAGCACCATGGGACAGGCCCCGGCGGAGACCCAGTACTTC.

The J gene is TRBJ2-2, the V gene TRBV6-5, with D unresolved. The CDR3 extends over 14 amino acids. V was clipped by 6 bases and J by 0 bases, with 8 bases between them. Germline CDR1 reads MNHEY; CDR2 reads SVGAGI. CDR3 DNA: TGTGCCAGCAGCTACAGCACGAACACCGGGGAGCTGTTTTTT. It specifies CASSYSTNTGELFF.

V and J are TRBV10-3 and TRBJ2-7; TRBD1 might be the D (7 bases). This CDR3 region has 13 residues. V was trimmed by 4 bases and J by 6 bases, leaving 13 bases between them. Germline CDR1 ENHRY, CDR2 SYGVKD. The CDR3 region has the DNA TGTGCCATCAGTGGCGGGACAGCCTCCGAGCAGTACTTC. It encodes CAISGGTASEQYF.

V usage is TRBV19 and J usage is TRBJ1-5; the D gene is possibly TRBD1 (5 bases). CDR1 is LNHDA and CDR2 is SQIVND in the germline V gene (reference sequence). The CDR3 spans 13 residues. The germline V and J ends were trimmed by 2 bases and 6 bases, with 8 bases remaining between them. The CDR3 region has the DNA TGTGCCAGTAGTATACAGGGAACTCAGCCCCAGCATTTT. This gives the protein CASSIQGTQPQHF.

The gene calls are TRBV10-1 and TRBJ2-1; 7 bases are a match to TRBD1. The V and J ends lost 3 bases and 2 bases, in that order; junction bases with no gene match: 4. The CDR3 extends over 15 amino acids. Germline V CDR1 and CDR2: WNHNN, SYGVQD (reference sequence). DNA of the CDR3: TGCGCCAGCAGTGATGAAAGGGGGCCCTACAATGAGCAGTTCTTC. It specifies CASSDERGPYNEQFF.

The chain uses TRBV14 and TRBJ2-2; 13 nucleotides align to TRBD2. Germline CDR1 and CDR2: SGHDN and FVKESK. J was trimmed by 5 bases and V by 3 bases; bases with no gene match: 3. CDR3 size: 16 residues. In DNA, the CDR3 is TGTGCCAGCAGCCACTTACTAGCGGGAGGGACCGGGGAGCTGTTTTTT. This translates into CASSHLLAGGTGELFF.

V is TRBV3-1 (or the pseudogene TRBV3-2) and J is TRBJ1-2; no firm D call. Germline V gene sequence: CDR1 LGHDT, CDR2 YNNKEL (reference sequence). The CDR3 has 13 amino acids. V was pared by 1 base and J by 8 bases, with 11 bases between. In nucleotides, the CDR3 is TGTGCCAGCAGCCAAGGACAACCCATGGGCTACACCTTC. This codes for CASSQGQPMGYTF.

This chain joins TRBV5-8 and TRBJ2-1; D unresolved. From germline, CDR1 is SGHTS and CDR2 YDEGEE. Trimming stripped 4 bases from V and 4 bases from J, with 12 bases between. This CDR3 contains 14 residues. The CDR3 is CASSLGENYNEQFF. The CDR3 nucleotides are TGTGCCAGCAGCCTAGGCGAAAATTACAATGAGCAGTTCTTC. The full variable domain, with the rest looked up from reference TRBV5-8 and TRBJ2-1, is EAGVTQSPTHLIKTRGQQATLRCSPISGHTSVYWYQQALGLGLQFLLWYDEGEERNRGNFPPRFSGRQFPNYSSELNVNALELEDSALYLCASSLGENYNEQFFGPGTRLTVL.

V is TRBV18 and J is TRBJ2-5, with 9 bases fitting TRBD2. Trimming took 0 bases from V and 4 from J; bases not matched to a gene: 12. The CDR3 is 18 amino acids. The V gene's germline CDR1 is KGHSH and CDR2 LQKENI. CDR3 sequence: CASSPPRTSAGGGETQYF. CDR3 sequence (DNA): TGTGCCAGCTCACCACCAAGGACTAGCGCCGGAGGGGGAGAGACCCAGTACTTC.

The chain uses TRBV24-1 and TRBJ2-3, with 7 bases lining up with TRBD1. The CDR3 loop spans 15 amino acids. Germline CDR1 is KGHDR and CDR2 is SFDVKD. V shed 4 bases and J 2 bases; nucleotides not matched to a gene: 5. As DNA, the CDR3 is TGTGCCACCAGTGACTCAGGGGGTTTCACAGATACGCAGTATTTT. Translated, it gives CATSDSGGFTDTQYF.

The genes are TRBV11-1 and TRBJ2-7; 8 bases line up with TRBD1. The ends lost 5 bases at V and 12 bases at J; junction bases unmatched: 12. Per the germline V gene, CDR1 is SGHAT and CDR2 is FQDESV (reference sequence). CDR3 size: 13 residues. The CDR3 spells CASSLMGTGLPYF. The CDR3 coding sequence is TGTGCCAGCAGCCTCATGGGGACAGGCCTACCGTACTTC.

Of note for this clone: Its ends do not fully match the called genes, so a read error is possible. CDR3 sequence: CTSSDGLAGSYNEQFF. CDR3 sequence (DNA): TGCACCAGCAGTGATGGACTAGCGGGTTCCTACAATGAGCAGTTCTTC. The gene calls are TRBV10-1 and TRBJ2-1; 11 nucleotides agree with TRBD2. The CDR3 spans 16 residues. CDR1 is WNHNN and CDR2 is SYGVQD in the germline V gene (reference sequence).

For this clone: One end of the junction varies from germline; a read error may be responsible. The chain recombines TRBV7-7 with TRBJ2-5, with 9 bases identical to TRBD1. The CDR3 extends over 15 amino acids. The germline gives CDR1 SSHAT, CDR2 FNYEAQ (reference sequence). This chain's CDR3 is CASRTGGAGQETQYF. The CDR3 bases are TGTGCTAGCAGAACAGGGGGCGCAGGGCAAGAGACCCAGTACTTC.

This rearrangement joins TRBV3-1 (or the pseudogene TRBV3-2) to TRBJ2-2; no definite D call. The CDR3 spans 15 residues. V was trimmed by 1 base and J by 2 bases, leaving 8 bases between them. Germline CDR1 and CDR2: LGHDT and YNNKEL (reference sequence). CDR3 DNA sequence: TGTGCCAGCAGCCAAGTTACTGTTAACACCGGGGAGCTGTTTTTT. It is translated as CASSQVTVNTGELFF.

The chain joins TRBV19 to TRBJ2-5; TRBD2 agrees at 12 bases. V shed 5 bases and J 1 base; nucleotides not matched to a gene: 5. The CDR3 is 16 residues long. Per the germline V gene, CDR1 is LNHDA and CDR2 is SQIVND (reference sequence). The CDR3 loop is CASSPLAGGFQETQYF. The CDR3 DNA reads TGTGCCAGTAGTCCTCTAGCGGGGGGGTTCCAAGAGACCCAGTACTTC. The whole variable domain, filled in from reference TRBV19 and TRBJ2-5, reads DGGITQSPKYLFRKEGQNVTLSCEQNLNHDAMYWYRQDPGQGLRLIYYSQIVNDFQKGDIAEGYSVSREKKESFPLTVTSAQKNPTAFYLCASSPLAGGFQETQYFGPGTRLLVL.

The chain joins TRBV18 to TRBJ2-5; 8 bases line up with TRBD2. Germline lookup yields CDR1 KGHSH and CDR2 LQKENI. The trim removed 3 bases at V and 4 bases at J, leaving 7 bases unmatched. The CDR3 contains 15 residues. CDR3 in amino acids: CASSPREGMGETQYF. CDR3 nucleotides: TGTGCCAGCTCACCTCGGGAGGGGATGGGAGAGACCCAGTACTTC.

V usage is TRBV27 and J usage is TRBJ2-2, with unresolved D. CDR3 length: 14 amino acids. The V gene lost 5 bases and the J gene lost 9 bases, with 16 bases spanning the gap. Germline CDR1 reads MNHEY; CDR2 reads SMNVEV (reference sequence). Written as DNA, the CDR3 is TGTGCCAGCAGTGCTACCTTATCCCGCCGGGAGCTGTTTTTT. As protein: CASSATLSRRELFF.

Written as DNA, the CDR3 is TGTGCCATCAGTGATCAGCAGGGCTCCTACGAGCAGTACTTC. Translation: CAISDQQGSYEQYF. J is TRBJ2-7 and V is TRBV10-3; D may be TRBD1 (5 bases). Germline-derived CDR1 and CDR2 are ENHRY and SYGVKD. Trimming stripped 3 bases from V and 0 bases from J, with 9 bases between. This CDR3 has 14 amino acids.

The chain uses TRBV27 and TRBJ2-3, with TRBD2 matching over 12 bases. Trimming took 5 bases from V and 2 from J; bases not matched to a gene: 2. This CDR3 comprises 15 residues. Germline CDR1 is MNHEY and CDR2 is SMNVEV (reference sequence). The CDR3 DNA reads TGTGCCAGCAGTGGACTAGCGGGGTTCACAGATACGCAGTATTTT. It translates to CASSGLAGFTDTQYF.